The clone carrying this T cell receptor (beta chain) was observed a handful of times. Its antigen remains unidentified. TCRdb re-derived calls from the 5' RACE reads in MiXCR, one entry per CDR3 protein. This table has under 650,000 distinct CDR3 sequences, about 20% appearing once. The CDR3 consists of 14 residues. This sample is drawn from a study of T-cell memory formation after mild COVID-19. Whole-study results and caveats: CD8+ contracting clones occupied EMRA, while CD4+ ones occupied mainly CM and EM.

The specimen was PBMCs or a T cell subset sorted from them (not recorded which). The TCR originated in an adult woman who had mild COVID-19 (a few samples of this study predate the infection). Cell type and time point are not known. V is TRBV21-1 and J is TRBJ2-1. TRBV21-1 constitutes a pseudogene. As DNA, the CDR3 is TGTGCCAGCAGCAAAACCAGGGCCCTCAATGAGCAGTTCTTC. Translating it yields CASSKTRALNEQFF.